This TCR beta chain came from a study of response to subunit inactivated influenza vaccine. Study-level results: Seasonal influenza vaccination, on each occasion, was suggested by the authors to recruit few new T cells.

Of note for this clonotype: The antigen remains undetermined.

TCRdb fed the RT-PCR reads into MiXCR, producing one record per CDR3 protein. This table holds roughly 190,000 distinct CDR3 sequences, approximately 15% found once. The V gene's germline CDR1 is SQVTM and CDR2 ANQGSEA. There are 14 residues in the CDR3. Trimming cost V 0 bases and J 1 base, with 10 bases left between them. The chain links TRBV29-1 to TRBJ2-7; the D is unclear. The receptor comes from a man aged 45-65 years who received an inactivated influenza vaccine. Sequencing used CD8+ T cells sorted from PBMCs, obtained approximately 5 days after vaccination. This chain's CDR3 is CSVEETSASYEQYF. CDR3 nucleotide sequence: TGCAGCGTTGAAGAGACCAGCGCATCCTACGAGCAGTACTTC.